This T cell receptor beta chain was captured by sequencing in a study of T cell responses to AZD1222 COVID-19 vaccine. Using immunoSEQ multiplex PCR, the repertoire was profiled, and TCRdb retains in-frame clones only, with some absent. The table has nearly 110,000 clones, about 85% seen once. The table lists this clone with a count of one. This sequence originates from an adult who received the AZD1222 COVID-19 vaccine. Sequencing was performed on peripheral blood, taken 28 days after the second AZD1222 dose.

This CDR3 is CASSLTTGVFGGELFF. In DNA, the CDR3 is TGTGCCAGCAGCTTAACGACAGGGGTCTTTGGCGGGGAGCTGTTTTTT. This rearrangement joins TRBV7-2 to TRBJ2-2; 8 nucleotides align to TRBD1. The V segment lost 2 bases and the J segment 7 bases; nucleotides outside the gene matches: 9. Germline V CDR1 and CDR2: SGHTA, FQGNSA. The CDR3 extends over 16 amino acids.